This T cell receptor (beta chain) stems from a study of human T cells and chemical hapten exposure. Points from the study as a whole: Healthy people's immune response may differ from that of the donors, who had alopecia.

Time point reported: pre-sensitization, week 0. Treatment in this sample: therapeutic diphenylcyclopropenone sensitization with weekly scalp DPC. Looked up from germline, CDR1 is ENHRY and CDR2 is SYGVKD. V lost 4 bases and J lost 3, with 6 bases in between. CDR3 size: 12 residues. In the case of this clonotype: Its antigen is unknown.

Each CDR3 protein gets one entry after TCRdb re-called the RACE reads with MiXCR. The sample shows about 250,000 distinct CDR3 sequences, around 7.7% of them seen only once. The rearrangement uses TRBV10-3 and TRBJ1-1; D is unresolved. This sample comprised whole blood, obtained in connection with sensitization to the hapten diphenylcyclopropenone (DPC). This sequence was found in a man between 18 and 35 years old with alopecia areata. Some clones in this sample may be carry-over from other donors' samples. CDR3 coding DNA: TGTGCCATCAGTGGACACGACACTGAAGCTTTCTTT. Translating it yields CAISGHDTEAFF.